This T cell receptor beta chain was retrieved from a study of Ad26.COV2.S vaccination and SARS-CoV-2 variants (dated by TCRdb to about 2021). At the level of the whole study: Vaccine-arm donors came from COV1001, a multicentre, randomized, double-blind, placebo-controlled phase I-IIa trial of Ad26.COV2.S in healthy adults. Ad26.COV2.S was administered intramuscularly at 5 x 10^10 or 1 x 10^11 viral particles, either as a single shot or as two shots given 56 days apart. Trial participants were randomized into five groups of five: low-dose or high-dose Ad26.COV2.S given once or twice, or placebo on both occasions. Blinding of investigators to trial group allocation was maintained during experiments and outcome assessment. TCRbeta repertoire sequencing was used to assess the specificity and breadth of SARS-CoV-2-reactive T cell receptors after Ad26.COV2.S vaccination. A total of some 30 samples were included in the TCR-sequenced set, comprising roughly 20 Ad26.COV2.S vaccine recipients, 5 placebo recipients and 8 SARS-CoV-2 convalescent individuals. Overall study results and their limits: Substantial breadth of spike-specific CD8+ and CD4+ T cell responses was reported after vaccination. Non-spike TCR breadth was comparable between vaccine and placebo recipients, consistent with the vaccine containing only spike. The study was not powered to compare responses between vaccine doses or regimens. Compared with placebo recipients, Ad26.COV2.S recipients showed higher spike-specific TCR breadth (P = 0.0014). It was noted by the authors that total T cell responses may have been underestimated by the TCR breadth and depth analyses.

Details on this clone: Which antigen it targets is not known. One base away there is no much larger clone; base qualities are not given.

From its cysteine to its phenylalanine, the CDR3 spans 14 amino acids. The kept DNA is CDR3 alone, 42 bases in frame from the first base. The germline ends are 19 bases apart after V is trimmed by 8 bases and J by 7 bases. Sequences SGHTA (CDR1) and FQGNSA (CDR2) are obtained from the germline V gene. Explained via the paper, the treatment or condition label denotes: about 20 received Ad26.COV2.S at low or high dose, single or two shots; roughly five received placebo; per-sample allocation not given. Repertoires of vaccine and placebo recipients were sequenced from samples taken on day 63 after the first injection. In Cohort 1b, about two dozen adults aged 18-55 years were enrolled at a single site in Boston, USA, between 29 July and 7 August 2020. Ad26.COV2.S was a replication-incompetent adenovirus type 26 vector expressing a prefusion-stabilized SARS-CoV-2 spike protein from the original Wuhan strain.

The immunoSEQ Assay was the method used to sequence TCRbeta CDR3 regions. After extraction, genomic DNA underwent amplification by bias-controlled multiplex PCR, followed by high-throughput sequencing. In the original analysis: Collapsing and filtering of sequences were performed to quantify the absolute abundance of each unique TCRbeta CDR3 region. T cell fraction was estimated by normalizing TCRbeta template counts to usable DNA, which was measured by amplifying reference genes present in all nucleated cells. Repertoire TCRs were annotated as SARS-CoV-2-specific by exact matching of V gene, CDR3 amino acid sequence and J gene to a known reactive TCR set. The reference SARS-CoV-2 TCR set came from MIRA and was filtered for enrichment in COVID-19-positive ImmuneCODE repertoires, removing public or cross-reactive TCRs. Based on the MIRA antigens, annotated TCRs were further analysed at the level of specific ORF or position within ORF. Depth was the summed frequency of annotated unique rearrangements, while breadth was defined as annotated unique rearrangements over total unique productive rearrangements. TCR breadth was compared between groups using two-sided Wilcoxon rank-sum tests. TCRdb retrieved this table from immuneACCESS and kept in-frame rearrangements only. Not all clones are present; in checked studies, unresolved V genes account for under half, and no reason is known for the remainder. That table supplies the V and J calls and clone size; D and trimming were determined from the DNA. The sample table holds a few hundred thousand clones, of which about four fifths were seen once. Clones ranked in the top ten supply almost 7.5% of the sample.

Source: peripheral blood, taken in a trial of Ad26.COV2.S vaccine versus placebo. The TCR sequence derives from a person aged 18-60 years who received the Ad26.COV2.S COVID-19 vaccine or a placebo. The rearranged chain carries TRBV7-2 and TRBJ2-3, with the D segment possibly TRBD1 or TRBD2, each aligning over 6 bases. The CDR3 in this case is CASSGGGLGYTQYF. The nucleotide sequence reads as follows: TGTGCCAGCTCCGGAGGGGGGCTCGGCTATACGCAGTATTTT.